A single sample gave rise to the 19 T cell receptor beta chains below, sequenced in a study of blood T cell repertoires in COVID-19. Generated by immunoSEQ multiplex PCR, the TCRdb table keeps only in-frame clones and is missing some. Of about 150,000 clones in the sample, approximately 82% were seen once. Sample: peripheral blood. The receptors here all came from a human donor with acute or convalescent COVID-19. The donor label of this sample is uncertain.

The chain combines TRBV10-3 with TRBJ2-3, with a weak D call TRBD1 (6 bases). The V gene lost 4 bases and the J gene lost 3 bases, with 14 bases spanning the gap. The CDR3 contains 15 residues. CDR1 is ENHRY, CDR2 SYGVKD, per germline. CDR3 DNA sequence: TGTGCCATCAGTGTCGCAGGGGAAGGTACAGATACGCAGTATTTT. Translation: CAISVAGEGTDTQYF.

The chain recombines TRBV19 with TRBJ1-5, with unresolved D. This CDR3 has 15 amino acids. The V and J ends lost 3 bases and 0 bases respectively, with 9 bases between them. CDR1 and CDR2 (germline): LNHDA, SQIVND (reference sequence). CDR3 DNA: TGTGCCAGTAGTATTTCAGGCCTTAGCAATCAGCCCCAGCATTTT. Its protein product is CASSISGLSNQPQHF.

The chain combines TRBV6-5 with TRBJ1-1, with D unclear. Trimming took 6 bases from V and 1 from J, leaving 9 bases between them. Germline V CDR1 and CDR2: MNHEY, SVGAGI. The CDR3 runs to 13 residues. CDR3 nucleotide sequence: TGTGCCAGCAGGCGGGGTTCGAACACTGAAGCTTTCTTT. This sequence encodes CASRRGSNTEAFF.

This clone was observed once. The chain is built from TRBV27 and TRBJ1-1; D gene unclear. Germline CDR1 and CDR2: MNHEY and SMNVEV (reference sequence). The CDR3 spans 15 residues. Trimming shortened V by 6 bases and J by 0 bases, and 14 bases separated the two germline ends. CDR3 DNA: TGTGCCAGCAGGGTCGAGGCGCAGCTGAACACTGAAGCTTTCTTT. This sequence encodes CASRVEAQLNTEAFF.

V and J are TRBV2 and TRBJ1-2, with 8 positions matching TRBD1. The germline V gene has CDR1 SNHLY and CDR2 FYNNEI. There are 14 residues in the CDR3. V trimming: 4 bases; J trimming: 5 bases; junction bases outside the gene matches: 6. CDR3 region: CASSGGTGLYGYTF. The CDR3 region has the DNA TGTGCCAGCAGTGGGGGGACAGGCCTATATGGCTACACCTTC.

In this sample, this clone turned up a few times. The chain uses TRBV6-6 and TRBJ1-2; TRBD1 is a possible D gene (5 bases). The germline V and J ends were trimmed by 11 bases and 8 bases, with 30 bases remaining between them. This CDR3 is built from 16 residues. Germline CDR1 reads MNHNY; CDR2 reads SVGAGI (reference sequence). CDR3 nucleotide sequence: TGTGCCCTAATTCCCCCCGGGACTGGGAACCTCCGGGGCTACACCTTC. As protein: CALIPPGTGNLRGYTF.

CDR3 bases: TGTGCTAGTGGTTCCGGACTAGCGGGGGTCGATACGCAGTATTTT. Its translation is CASGSGLAGVDTQYF. The chain couples TRBV12-5 to TRBJ2-3; 13 bases are shared with TRBD2. V was clipped by 4 bases and J by 6 bases; unmatched bases: 4. Germline-derived CDR1 and CDR2 are LGHNT and FRNRAP. CDR3 size: 15 residues.

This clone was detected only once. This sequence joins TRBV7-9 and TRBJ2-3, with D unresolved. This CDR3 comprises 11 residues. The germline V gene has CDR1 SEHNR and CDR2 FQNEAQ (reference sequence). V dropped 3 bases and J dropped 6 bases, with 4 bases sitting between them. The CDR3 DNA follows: TGTGCCAGCAGCTTTGAGGATACGCAGTATTTT. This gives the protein CASSFEDTQYF.

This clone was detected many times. CDR3 DNA: TGTGCCAGTATGACAGGTTCGAGTGAAAAACTGTTTTTT. Translation gives CASMTGSSEKLFF. The gene calls are TRBV6-5 and TRBJ1-4, with D tentatively TRBD1 (6 bases). CDR3 length equals 13 residues. The germline V gene encodes CDR1 MNHEY and CDR2 SVGAGI. V lost 9 bases and J 7 bases, leaving 15 bases between the germline ends.

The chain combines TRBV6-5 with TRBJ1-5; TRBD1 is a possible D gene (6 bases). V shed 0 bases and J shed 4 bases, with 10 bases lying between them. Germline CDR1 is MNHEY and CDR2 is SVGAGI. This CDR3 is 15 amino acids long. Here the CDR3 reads CASSYSTRGNQPQHF. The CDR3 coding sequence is TGTGCCAGCAGTTACTCGACCAGGGGAAATCAGCCCCAGCATTTT.

The DNA of the CDR3 is TGTGCCAGCAGAATAACCGGGACAGGATCCTACGAGCAGTACTTC. It specifies CASRITGTGSYEQYF. The chain employs TRBV7-8 and TRBJ2-7; the match to TRBD1 covers 8 bases. The junction had 8 bases not matched to a gene; V was cut back by 6 bases and J by 1 base. Germline CDR1 SGHVS, CDR2 FQNEAQ. The CDR3 loop spans 15 amino acids.

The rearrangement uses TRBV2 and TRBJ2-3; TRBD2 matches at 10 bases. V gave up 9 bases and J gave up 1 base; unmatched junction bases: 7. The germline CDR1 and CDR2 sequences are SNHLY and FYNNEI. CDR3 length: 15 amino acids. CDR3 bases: TGTGCCAGTACAGGACTAGCGGCTGGCACAGATACGCAGTATTTT. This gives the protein CASTGLAAGTDTQYF.

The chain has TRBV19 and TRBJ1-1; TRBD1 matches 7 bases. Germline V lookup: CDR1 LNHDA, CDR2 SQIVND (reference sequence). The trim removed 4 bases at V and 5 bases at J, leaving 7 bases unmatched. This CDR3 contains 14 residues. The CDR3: CASSSDRVLTEAFF. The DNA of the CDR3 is TGTGCCAGTAGTAGCGACAGGGTTTTAACTGAAGCTTTCTTT.

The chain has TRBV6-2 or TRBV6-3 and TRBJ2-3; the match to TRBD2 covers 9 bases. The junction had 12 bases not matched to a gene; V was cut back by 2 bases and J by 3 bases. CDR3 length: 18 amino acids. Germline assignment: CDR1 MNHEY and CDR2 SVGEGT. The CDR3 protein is CASSYRPATSGGTDTQYF. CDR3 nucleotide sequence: TGTGCCAGCAGTTACCGACCAGCGACTAGCGGAGGGACAGATACGCAGTATTTT.

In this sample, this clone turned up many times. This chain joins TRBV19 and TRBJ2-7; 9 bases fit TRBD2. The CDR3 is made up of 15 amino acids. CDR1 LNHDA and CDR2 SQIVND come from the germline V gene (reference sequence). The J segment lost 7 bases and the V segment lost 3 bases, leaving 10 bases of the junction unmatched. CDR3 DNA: TGTGCCAGTAGTATGCCGCTAGCGGGGTCCCAGGAGCAGTACTTC. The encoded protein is CASSMPLAGSQEQYF.

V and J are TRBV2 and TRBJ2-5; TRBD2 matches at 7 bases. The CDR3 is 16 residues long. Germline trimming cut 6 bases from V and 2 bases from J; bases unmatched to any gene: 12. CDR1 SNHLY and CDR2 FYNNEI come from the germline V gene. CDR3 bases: TGTGCCAGCAGGCCTAGTGGGGCGGGGGTTCAAGAGACCCAGTACTTC. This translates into CASRPSGAGVQETQYF.

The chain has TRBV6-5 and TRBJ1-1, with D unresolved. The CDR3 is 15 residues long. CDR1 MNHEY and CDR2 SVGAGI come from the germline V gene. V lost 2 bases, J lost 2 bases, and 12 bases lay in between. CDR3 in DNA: TGTGCCAGCAGTTACGAGGCTAAAGGTAACACTGAAGCTTTCTTT. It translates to CASSYEAKGNTEAFF.

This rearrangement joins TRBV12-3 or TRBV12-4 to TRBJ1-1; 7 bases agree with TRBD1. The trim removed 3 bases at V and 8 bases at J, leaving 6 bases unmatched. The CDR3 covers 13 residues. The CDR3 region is CASSLGQIREAFF. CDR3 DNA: TGTGCCAGCAGTTTGGGACAGATCAGAGAAGCTTTCTTT.

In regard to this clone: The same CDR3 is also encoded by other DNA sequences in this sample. The CDR3 DNA reads TGTGCCAGCAGCACCGGACAGCCGAACTCCTACAATGAGCAGTTCTTC. Translation: CASSTGQPNSYNEQFF. The chain combines TRBV5-8 with TRBJ2-1, with a possible D match to TRBD1 (6 bases). This CDR3 region has 16 residues. The germline gives CDR1 SGHTS, CDR2 YDEGEE. V was pared by 4 bases and J by 0 bases, with 14 bases between.